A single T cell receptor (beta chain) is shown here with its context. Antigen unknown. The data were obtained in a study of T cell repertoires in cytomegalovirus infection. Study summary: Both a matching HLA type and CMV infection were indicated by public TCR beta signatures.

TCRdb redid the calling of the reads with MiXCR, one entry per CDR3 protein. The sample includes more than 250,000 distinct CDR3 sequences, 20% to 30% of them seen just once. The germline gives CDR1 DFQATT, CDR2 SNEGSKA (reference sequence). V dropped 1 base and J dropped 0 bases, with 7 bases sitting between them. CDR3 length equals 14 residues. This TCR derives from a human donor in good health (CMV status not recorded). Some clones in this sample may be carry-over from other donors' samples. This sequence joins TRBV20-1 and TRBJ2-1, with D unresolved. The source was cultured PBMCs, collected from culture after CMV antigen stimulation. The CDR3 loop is CSARGAISYNEQFF. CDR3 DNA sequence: TGCAGTGCTAGAGGAGCTATCTCCTACAATGAGCAGTTCTTC.